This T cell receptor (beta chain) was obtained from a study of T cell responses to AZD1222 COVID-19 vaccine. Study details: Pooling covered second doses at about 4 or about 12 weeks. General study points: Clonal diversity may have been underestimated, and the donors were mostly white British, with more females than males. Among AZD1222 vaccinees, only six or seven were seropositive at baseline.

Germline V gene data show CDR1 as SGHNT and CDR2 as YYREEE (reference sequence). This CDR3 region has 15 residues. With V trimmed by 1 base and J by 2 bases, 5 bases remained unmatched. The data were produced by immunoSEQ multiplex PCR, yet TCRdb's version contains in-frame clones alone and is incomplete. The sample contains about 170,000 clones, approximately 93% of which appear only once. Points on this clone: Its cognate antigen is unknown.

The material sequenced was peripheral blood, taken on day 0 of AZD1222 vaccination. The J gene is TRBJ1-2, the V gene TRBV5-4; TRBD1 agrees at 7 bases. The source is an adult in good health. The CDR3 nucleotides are TGTGCCAGCAGCTTGCCCGACAGGGCCAACTATGGCTACACCTTC. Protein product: CASSLPDRANYGYTF.